The following is a T cell receptor beta chain sequence with its context. This entry comes from a study of blood T cell repertoires in COVID-19. Overall study context: T cells, B-cell-depleted T cells, or PBMCs provided the cDNA or gDNA that served as material.

Germline CDR1 and CDR2: SGHDT and YYEEEE. Trimming took off 4 bases at V and 0 bases at J, with 13 bases between the two ends. This CDR3 region has 15 residues. TCRdb keeps only in-frame clones here, not all; method: immunoSEQ multiplex PCR. The table has roughly 100,000 clones, 91% seen once. This TCR was recovered from a man younger than 35 with acute or convalescent COVID-19. The sample taken for sequencing was peripheral blood. This chain uses TRBV5-6 with TRBJ1-2; D is unresolved. CDR3 in DNA: TGTGCCAGCAGCCCCCGAGGAGGTTCTAACTATGGCTACACCTTC. It is translated as CASSPRGGSNYGYTF.